The following is a TCR beta chain sequence with its context. What it binds is unknown. TCRdb re-called the RACE reads through MiXCR, storing one row per CDR3 protein. The table includes approximately 80,000 distinct CDR3 sequences, around 15% detected once. Trimming pared 3 bases from V and 4 bases from J, leaving 15 bases between. Germline V gene sequence: CDR1 DFQATT, CDR2 SNEGSKA (reference sequence). The CDR3 spans 15 residues. As for time point: pre-sensitization, week 0. Treatment meaning: therapeutic diphenylcyclopropenone sensitization with weekly scalp DPC. Non-pregnant alopecia patients aged 18 to 70, suitable for DPC therapy. Someone pulled total RNA out of unfractionated whole blood. The sample is drawn from a study of human T cells and chemical hapten exposure. Overall study results and limits: Versus controls, significantly more large CDR3 similarity clusters arose from expanded TCRs.

This TCR derives from a woman aged 50 to 60 with alopecia areata. Some clones in this sample may be carry-over from other donors' samples. The V call is TRBV20-1, the J call TRBJ1-4; D remains unclear. Sequenced material: whole blood, taken in connection with sensitization to the hapten diphenylcyclopropenone (DPC). CDR3 nucleotide sequence: TGCAGTGCTAGGAAACAGCGGGCGAATAATGAAAAACTGTTTTTT. Translation: CSARKQRANNEKLFF.